This T cell receptor (beta chain) is drawn from a study of CD8 T cells in ankylosing spondylitis. Ten or more counts support this clonotype. Its antigen is currently unknown. The V and J ends lost 2 bases and 6 bases respectively, with 7 bases between them. This CDR3 contains 12 residues. In germline, CDR1 is SNHLY, CDR2 FYNNEI. General observations from the study: One TCR beta motif, made up of roughly eight highly homologous variants, appeared characteristic of ankylosing spondylitis blood. Disease-linked clones were found to be CD8+ and relatively rare in peripheral blood. In reactive arthritis synovial fluid and blood, some motif variants had been reported before.

Each TCR beta library was made by quantitative 5'-RACE that incorporated molecular barcodes. TCRdb re-derived calls from the 5' RACE reads in MiXCR, one entry per CDR3 protein. The table records some 37,000 distinct CDR3 sequences, 4.5% to 6% of them present only once. This clonotype originated in a male donor with ankylosing spondylitis or in good health (not recorded which). The sample comprised blood, either unsorted or a sorted T cell fraction (not recorded which). The rearrangement links TRBV2 to TRBJ1-2; no firm D call. Written as DNA, the CDR3 is TGTGCCAGCAGTGAAAACGGGGATGGCTACACCTTC. It codes for CASSENGDGYTF.